This section outlines one T cell receptor (beta chain) sequence together with its context. The sample comes from a study of cytomegalovirus exposure and HLA in healthy donors. Germline CDR1 is SGDLS and CDR2 is YYNGEE. The CDR3 spans 15 residues. The germline V and J ends were trimmed by 0 bases and 5 bases, with 9 bases remaining between them. The PCR contained 60 Vbeta and 13 Jbeta primers. Produced via immunoSEQ multiplex PCR; TCRdb's table is partial and in-frame only. Of about 99,000 clones in the sample, 60% to 80% were seen once. The chain joins TRBV9 to TRBJ1-6; D may be TRBD1 (5 bases). The material sequenced was PBMCs. The clonotype was recovered from a man in his sixties in good health and CMV-seropositive. The DNA for the CDR3 is TGTGCCAGCAGCGTAGCTGACAGCCATAATTCACCCCTCCACTTT. Translating gives CASSVADSHNSPLHF.